This T cell receptor beta chain came from a study of identical twins. Points from the study as a whole: Excess sharing by twins proved weaker in beta out-of-frame sequences. Cross-sectional statistics, not tracking of the same donors, supported the conclusions. Beta clonotypes that were abundant in cord blood contained fewer insertions, a pattern absent from memory repertoires. It was possible that invariant MAIT and iNKT cells partly confounded the zero-insertion analyses.

TCRdb analysed the 5' RACE reads with MiXCR anew, one entry per CDR3 protein. This table has 700,000 or so distinct CDR3 sequences, about 9.4% appearing once. The V gene end was trimmed by 6 bases and the J gene end by 0 bases; junction bases not matched to a gene: 2. The CDR3 length is 15 residues. CDR1 is SNHLY and CDR2 is FYNNEI in the germline V gene. At least ten counts were recorded for this clonotype. Its antigen is undetermined. This sample was also put to use in a study of yellow fever vaccine responses in identical twins.

V gene TRBV2 combines with J gene TRBJ2-2; 9 nucleotides agree with TRBD2. The TCR sequence derives from a woman aged 18-29 years in good health. Sequenced: PBMCs. The CDR3 DNA reads TGTGCCAGCAGGACTAGCGGCGCGAACACCGGGGAGCTGTTTTTT. As protein: CASRTSGANTGELFF.